The clone carrying this T cell receptor (beta chain) was picked up a small number of times. Other nucleotide sequences from this sample produce the same CDR3. Sequenced by immunoSEQ multiplex PCR; TCRdb stores in-frame clones only, minus some. The data contain thousands of clones, about 91% of them seen just once; the ten biggest clones take up 15% to 20%. These data originate in a study of control samples from healthy donors and cancer patients. Germline loops: CDR1 MNHNS, CDR2 SASEGT. V lost 1 base, J lost 3 bases, and 4 bases lay in between. This CDR3 spans 12 amino acids. The specimen was PBMCs. The receptor comes from a man in his fifties or sixties with colorectal cancer. The chain combines TRBV6-1 with TRBJ2-7; D is undetermined. The CDR3 spells CASSEGVYEQYF. DNA for the CDR3: TGTGCCAGCAGTGAAGGGGTCTACGAGCAGTACTTC.